Presented here are 21 T cell receptor beta chains from one specimen sequenced in a study of a mutant IDH1 vaccine in newly diagnosed glioma. The method was immunoSEQ multiplex PCR; TCRdb's version includes in-frame clones alone and lacks a portion of them. Among tens of thousands of clones, around 86% were seen once, and the ten largest hold about 1.4%. Time point given: week 23, last vaccination. Vaccinated patients received 300 ug of mutant IDH1 20-mer peptide per dose, with topical imiquimod. These TCRs' antigens remain unknown. The sequencing used PBMCs, collected from a glioma patient whose treatment included an IDH1 peptide vaccine. The receptors derive from a man between 40 and 49 years old with glioma.

Concerning this clone itself: Germline and junction disagree at one end, which may indicate a read error. The chain uses TRBV7-8 and TRBJ1-2; a possible D gene is TRBD1 (5 bases). CDR3 length: 13 residues. In germline, CDR1 is SGHVS, CDR2 FQNEAQ. The CDR3 protein is CASSLGQRGGGIF. As DNA, the CDR3 is TGTGCCAGCAGCTTAGGACAGAGAGGCGGTGGAATCTTC. Looking up the rest from reference TRBV7-8 and TRBJ1-2 gives the full variable domain: GAGVSQSPRYKVAKRGQDVALRCDPISGHVSLFWYQQALGQGPEFLTYFQNEAQLDKSGLPSDRFFAERPEGSVSTLKIQRTQQEDSAVYLCASSLGQRGGGIFGSGTRLTVV.

The chain is built from TRBV4-1 and TRBJ1-2; D is possibly TRBD1 (5 bases). V was cut by 2 bases and J by 2 bases, with 9 bases left in between. The CDR3 runs 14 residues. Per germline, CDR1 MGHRA and CDR2 YSYEKL. The DNA of the CDR3 is TGCGCCAGCAGCCAAAGGGACGGCAACTATGGCTACACCTTC. This sequence encodes CASSQRDGNYGYTF.

This chain connects TRBV4-1 to TRBJ2-6, with D possibly being TRBD2 (6 bases). This CDR3 is built from 15 residues. Looked up from germline, CDR1 is MGHRA and CDR2 is YSYEKL. The V gene lost 6 bases and the J gene lost 2 bases, with 11 bases spanning the gap. The CDR3 protein is CASRSWGAGANVLTF. The CDR3 DNA is TGCGCCAGCAGAAGTTGGGGGGCTGGGGCCAACGTCCTGACTTTC.

This chain uses TRBV6-1 with TRBJ2-1, with a possible D match to TRBD1 (5 bases). The CDR3 spans 12 residues. Germline CDR1 MNHNS, CDR2 SASEGT. Between the trimmed V and J ends, which lost 4 bases and 10 bases, there was a span of 11 bases. The CDR3 DNA is TGTGCCAGCAGTGCGACAGTCCTGGAGCAGTTCTTC. The encoded protein is CASSATVLEQFF.

This clone was recorded once. The chain uses TRBV4-2 and TRBJ2-5; the D gene could be TRBD1 or TRBD2 (6 bases each). CDR3 length: 13 residues. With 1 base removed from V and 5 bases from J, the gap between germline ends came to 8 bases. Germline V lookup: CDR1 LGHNA, CDR2 YNFKEQ. CDR3 bases: TGTGCCAGCAGCCAAGTAGGGGGGGAGACCCAGTACTTC. It yields the protein CASSQVGGETQYF.

The genes are TRBV7-9 and TRBJ1-4; 8 bases align to TRBD1. The CDR3 extends over 14 amino acids. Unmatched junction bases numbered 3, after V lost 2 bases and J lost 7 bases. Germline V gene data show CDR1 as SEHNR and CDR2 as FQNEAQ (reference sequence). CDR3 amino acids: CASSLQGAGEKLFF. Written as DNA, the CDR3 is TGTGCCAGCAGCTTACAGGGGGCTGGTGAAAAACTGTTTTTT. The variable domain in full, with the rest retrieved from reference TRBV7-9 and TRBJ1-4, is DTGVSQNPRHKITKRGQNVTFRCDPISEHNRLYWYRQTLGQGPEFLTYFQNEAQLEKSRLLSDRFSAERPKGSFSTLEIQRTEQGDSAMYLCASSLQGAGEKLFFGSGTQLSVL.

The rearrangement links TRBV7-2 to TRBJ1-1; no definite D call. The CDR3 length is 12 residues. The germline V and J ends were trimmed by 5 bases and 10 bases, with 14 bases remaining between them. Per germline, CDR1 SGHTA and CDR2 FQGNSA. CDR3 nucleotide sequence: TGTGCCAGCAGCAGTAGGTGGATAGGAGCTTTCTTT. Translation: CASSSRWIGAFF.

This sequence joins TRBV4-1 and TRBJ1-2, with a tentative D call TRBD1 (5 bases). Trimming pared 3 bases from V and 7 bases from J, leaving 12 bases between. This CDR3 comprises 13 residues. Germline values: CDR1 MGHRA, CDR2 YSYEKL. The CDR3 protein is CASSHPGTPGYTF. The CDR3 nucleotides are TGCGCCAGCAGCCATCCCGGGACGCCTGGCTACACCTTC.

This rearrangement joins TRBV13 to TRBJ2-2; D is possibly TRBD1 or TRBD2 (6 bases each). The germline V and J ends were trimmed by 6 bases and 4 bases, with 30 bases remaining between them. Germline V CDR1 and CDR2: PRHDT, FYEKMQ (reference sequence). The CDR3 length is 20 residues. CDR3: CASRPQAAPPGAGFTGELFF. CDR3 sequence (DNA): TGTGCCAGCAGGCCTCAGGCAGCCCCCCCGGGGGCCGGATTCACCGGGGAGCTGTTTTTT.

CDR3 protein: CASSLIPNTGELFF. As DNA, the CDR3 is TGTGCCAGCAGCTTAATCCCGAACACCGGGGAGCTGTTTTTT. The chain uses TRBV7-9 and TRBJ2-2; D ambiguous. Deletions cut 2 bases from V and 0 bases from J, with 4 bases between. CDR1 and CDR2 (germline): SEHNR, FQNEAQ (reference sequence). The CDR3 length is 14 residues. Using reference TRBV7-9 and TRBJ2-2 for the parts outside the CDR3, the full variable domain is DTGVSQNPRHKITKRGQNVTFRCDPISEHNRLYWYRQTLGQGPEFLTYFQNEAQLEKSRLLSDRFSAERPKGSFSTLEIQRTEQGDSAMYLCASSLIPNTGELFFGEGSRLTVL.

The genes are TRBV4-2 and TRBJ2-1; unclear D gene. CDR1 and CDR2 (germline): LGHNA, YNFKEQ. Trimming removed 0 bases from V and 8 bases from J, with 14 bases in between. This CDR3 has 15 residues. The DNA for the CDR3 is TGTGCCAGCAGCCAAGATTGGACCCCTTTCGATGAGCAGTTCTTC. It specifies CASSQDWTPFDEQFF.

The chain links TRBV19 to TRBJ2-1; D is undetermined. CDR1 LNHDA and CDR2 SQIVND come from the germline V gene (reference sequence). V lost 4 bases, J lost 7 bases, and 5 bases lay in between. The CDR3 has 11 amino acids. The CDR3 bases are TGTGCCAGTAGTAGATGGAATGAGCAGTTCTTC. This sequence encodes CASSRWNEQFF.

This chain joins TRBV29-1 and TRBJ2-7, with a tentative D call TRBD2 (5 bases). V was pared by 1 base and J by 5 bases, with 12 bases between. The V gene's germline CDR1 is SQVTM and CDR2 ANQGSEA. The CDR3 runs to 13 residues. The CDR3 DNA follows: TGCAGCGTTGAAGGGTCGACGGAGGACGAGCAGTACTTC. Amino acid sequence: CSVEGSTEDEQYF.

The chain employs TRBV2 and TRBJ2-7, with D uncertain. Between the trimmed V and J ends, which lost 1 base and 3 bases, there was a span of 7 bases. The germline gives CDR1 SNHLY, CDR2 FYNNEI. The CDR3 covers 13 residues. The CDR3, as DNA: TGTGCCAGCAGTGAAGAGTTAGACTACGAGCAGTACTTC. Amino acid sequence: CASSEELDYEQYF.

This sequence joins TRBV6-1 and TRBJ2-7; 9 bases align to TRBD2. The V and J ends lost 6 bases and 7 bases, in that order; junction bases with no gene match: 13. This CDR3 spans 15 amino acids. The V gene's germline CDR1 is MNHNS and CDR2 SASEGT. CDR3 region: CASRWTSASTGEQYF. The CDR3, as DNA: TGTGCCAGCAGATGGACTAGCGCCTCCACGGGGGAGCAGTACTTC.

Here the CDR3 DNA reads TGTGCCAGCAGAGTTGGAGGGTTGTACAATTATGAGCAGTTCTTC. It is translated as CASRVGGLYNYEQFF. The chain is built from TRBV6-6 and TRBJ2-1, with D possibly being TRBD2 (6 bases). This CDR3 is 15 amino acids long. V was trimmed by 6 bases and J by 8 bases, leaving 20 bases between them. In germline, CDR1 is MNHNY, CDR2 SVGAGI (reference sequence).

This clone was recorded a few times. CDR3 residues: CAWIDQGTKGVLNTGELFF. The CDR3 DNA is TGTGCCTGGATTGATCAGGGGACGAAGGGGGTCTTAAACACCGGGGAGCTGTTTTTT. The V gene is TRBV30, the J gene TRBJ2-2, with a possible D match to TRBD1 (6 bases). The germline V gene encodes CDR1 GTSNPN and CDR2 SVGIG (reference sequence). The V end was cut by 4 bases, the J end by 2 bases, with 26 bases between. The CDR3 is 19 amino acids.

V is TRBV2 and J is TRBJ2-2, with 7 positions matching TRBD1. This CDR3 comprises 16 residues. V shed 5 bases, J shed 5 bases, and the junction held 11 bases outside the gene matches. Germline values: CDR1 SNHLY, CDR2 FYNNEI. CDR3: CASSSQLTGLTGELFF. CDR3 nucleotide sequence: TGTGCCAGCAGTAGTCAGTTGACAGGGTTAACCGGGGAGCTGTTTTTT.

This clone occurred once. CDR3 residues: CASGGKETQYF. The CDR3 coding sequence is TGCGCCAGCGGGGGGAAAGAGACCCAGTACTTC. The chain combines TRBV5-1 with TRBJ2-5; tentatively, D is TRBD2 (6 bases). Trimming shortened V by 7 bases and J by 3 bases, and 7 bases separated the two germline ends. This CDR3 is built from 11 residues. Germline CDR1 reads SGHRS; CDR2 reads YFSETQ. Using reference TRBV5-1 and TRBJ2-5 for the parts outside the CDR3, the full variable domain is KAGVTQTPRYLIKTRGQQVTLSCSPISGHRSVSWYQQTPGQGLQFLFEYFSETQRNKGNFPGRFSGRQFSNSRSEMNVSTLELGDSALYLCASGGKETQYFGPGTRLLVL.

CDR3 residues: CASTLFRELNTEAFF. CDR3 nucleotides: TGTGCCAGCACCCTATTCAGGGAGCTGAACACTGAAGCTTTCTTT. The chain is built from TRBV5-5 and TRBJ1-1; a weak D match, TRBD1 (5 bases). The CDR3 extends over 15 amino acids. V was cut by 6 bases and J by 0 bases, with 15 bases left in between. Per the germline V gene, CDR1 is SGHKS and CDR2 is YYEKEE (reference sequence).

J is TRBJ1-2 and V is TRBV7-9; 7 nucleotides match TRBD1. Losses at the gene ends were 9 bases for V and 3 bases for J; bases not matched to a gene: 4. The germline gives CDR1 SEHNR, CDR2 FQNEAQ (reference sequence). CDR3 length: 12 residues. The CDR3 bases are TGTGCCAGTTCCAGGGGGGACTATGGCTACACCTTC. The encoded protein is CASSRGDYGYTF.